The next 20 T cell receptor beta chains were all read from a single sample in a study of blood T cell repertoires in COVID-19. Measured with immunoSEQ multiplex PCR; TCRdb has only the in-frame clones, and not every one. The sample contains about 36,000 clones, roughly 73% of which appear only once. Sequences were obtained from peripheral blood. All receptors derive from a man in his 60s with acute or convalescent COVID-19.

V and J are TRBV29-1 and TRBJ2-5; D may be TRBD1 (8 bases). The length of the CDR3 is 13 residues. CDR1 is SQVTM and CDR2 is ANQGSEA in the germline V gene. Trimming removed 5 bases from V and 2 bases from J, with 12 bases in between. The CDR3 sequence: CSVKQGGQETQYF. DNA of the CDR3: TGCAGCGTTAAACAGGGGGGGCAAGAGACCCAGTACTTC.

The V and J genes are TRBV5-4 and TRBJ1-1; no firm D call. The V gene lost 0 bases and the J gene lost 2 bases, with 11 bases spanning the gap. CDR1 is SGHNT and CDR2 is YYREEE in the germline V gene (reference sequence). The CDR3 extends over 15 amino acids. The CDR3 spells CASSLARGENTEAFF. DNA of the CDR3: TGTGCCAGCAGCTTGGCCCGCGGAGAAAACACTGAAGCTTTCTTT.

A note on this clone: The same CDR3 is also encoded by other DNA sequences in this sample. The chain carries TRBV11-2 and TRBJ1-1; D uncertain. CDR1 is SGHAT, CDR2 FQNNGV, per germline. This CDR3 region has 13 residues. V lost 1 base and J 1 base, leaving 4 bases between the germline ends. The CDR3 bases are TGTGCCAGCAGCTTAGGGGCGAACACTGAAGCTTTCTTT. Protein: CASSLGANTEAFF. Drawing the rest from reference TRBV11-2 and TRBJ1-1, the complete variable domain is EAGVAQSPRYKIIEKRQSVAFWCNPISGHATLYWYQQILGQGPKLLIQFQNNGVVDDSQLPKDRFSAERLKGVDSTLKIQPAKLEDSAVYLCASSLGANTEAFFGQGTRLTVV.

The chain couples TRBV4-3 to TRBJ1-1; a weak D match, TRBD1 (6 bases). Germline V gene lookup returns CDR1 LGHNA and CDR2 YSLEER. Trimming took 0 bases from V and 5 from J, leaving 16 bases between them. The CDR3 consists of 16 residues. CDR3 loop: CASSQDGGGSGTEAFF. In DNA, the CDR3 is TGCGCCAGCAGCCAAGATGGGGGGGGCTCGGGGACTGAAGCTTTCTTT.

This chain joins TRBV10-3 and TRBJ2-7; 9 bases are shared with TRBD1. Germline assignment: CDR1 ENHRY and CDR2 SYGVKD. The CDR3 totals 15 residues. Trimming removed 6 bases from V and 0 bases from J; junction bases left unmatched: 6. In nucleotides, the CDR3 is TGTGCCATCAGGGGACAGGGAGGTAGCTCCTACGAGCAGTACTTC. This encodes CAIRGQGGSSYEQYF.

This chain links TRBV5-6 with TRBJ2-3; maybe TRBD2 (6 bases). V dropped 4 bases and J dropped 2 bases, with 11 bases sitting between them. Per germline, CDR1 SGHDT and CDR2 YYEEEE. This CDR3 region has 14 residues. DNA of the CDR3: TGTGCCAGCAGCCTCGGAGGGTTCACAGATACGCAGTATTTT. Translating it yields CASSLGGFTDTQYF. The complete variable domain, with remaining parts taken from reference TRBV5-6 and TRBJ2-3, reads DAGVTQSPTHLIKTRGQQVTLRCSPKSGHDTVSWYQQALGQGPQFIFQYYEEEERQRGNFPDRFSGHQFPNYSSELNVNALLLGDSALYLCASSLGGFTDTQYFGPGTRLTVL.

The J gene is TRBJ2-7, the V gene TRBV28, with D maybe TRBD2 (5 bases). The V gene's germline CDR1 is MDHEN and CDR2 SYDVKM. The CDR3 loop spans 13 amino acids. V lost 5 bases to trimming and J lost 7 bases, with 15 bases between them. The CDR3 is CASSTLGPGEQYF. The CDR3 DNA reads TGTGCCAGCAGTACTCTCGGCCCGGGAGAGCAGTACTTC.

Points on this clone: A junction boundary mismatches the germline segment, possibly from a read error. The chain links TRBV7-7 to TRBJ2-2; perhaps TRBD1 as D (6 bases). Germline V gives CDR1 SSHAT, CDR2 FNYEAQ (reference sequence). The CDR3 is 14 amino acids. CDR3 residues: CASSAQTGPGELFF. The CDR3 DNA follows: TGTGCTAGCAGTGCCCAGACAGGTCCCGGGGAGCTGTTTTTT. The variable domain in full, with the rest retrieved from reference TRBV7-7 and TRBJ2-2, is GAGVSQSPRYKVTKRGQDVTLRCDPISSHATLYWYQQALGQGPEFLTYFNYEAQPDKSGLPSDRFSAERPEGSISTLTIQRTEQRDSAMYRCASSAQTGPGELFFGEGSRLTVL.

This sequence joins TRBV6-1 and TRBJ2-7, with a possible D match to TRBD1 (6 bases). CDR1 and CDR2 (germline): MNHNS, SASEGT. V dropped 3 bases and J dropped 0 bases, with 15 bases sitting between them. This CDR3 is built from 16 residues. CDR3 bases: TGTGCCAGCAGTGAGCGTGACAGGAGCCTCTCCTACGAGCAGTACTTC. The encoded protein is CASSERDRSLSYEQYF.

This clone has more than one count but fewer than ten. The V gene is TRBV5-1, the J gene TRBJ1-6; maybe TRBD1 (5 bases). The V gene's germline CDR1 is SGHRS and CDR2 YFSETQ. CDR3 length equals 17 residues. The germline V and J ends were trimmed by 0 bases and 7 bases, with 17 bases remaining between them. The CDR3 DNA follows: TGCGCCAGCAGCTTGGGCCCCCTAGGGGAAGGGAATTCACCCCTCCACTTT. Its protein is CASSLGPLGEGNSPLHF.

V gene TRBV5-1 combines with J gene TRBJ2-5; D not resolved. Germline V gives CDR1 SGHRS, CDR2 YFSETQ. This CDR3 has 14 amino acids. V was clipped by 0 bases and J by 1 base, with 7 bases between them. The CDR3 bases are TGCGCCAGCAGCTTGGCGAGGCCCCAAGAGACCCAGTACTTC. It translates to CASSLARPQETQYF.

This chain joins TRBV7-9 and TRBJ2-7; 10 positions agree with TRBD2. After removal of 5 bases from V and 3 bases from J, the junction contained 10 bases not matched to a gene. In germline, CDR1 is SEHNR, CDR2 FQNEAQ (reference sequence). The CDR3 contains 16 residues. The CDR3 nucleotides are TGTGCCAGCAGCCCCGTGGTAGCGGGAGGCATCTACGAGCAGTACTTC. As protein: CASSPVVAGGIYEQYF.

The chain employs TRBV6-6 and TRBJ2-7, with D perhaps TRBD2 (6 bases). The germline CDR1 and CDR2 sequences are MNHNY and SVGAGI (reference sequence). This CDR3 contains 15 residues. The ends were cut back, 4 bases at V and 4 bases at J, with 17 bases in the middle. Here the CDR3 DNA reads TGTGCCAGCAGTTCAGGCGGGACGACCGCGTACGAGCAGTACTTC. The encoded protein is CASSSGGTTAYEQYF.

This sequence joins TRBV19 and TRBJ1-6, with a weak D call TRBD1 (6 bases). Germline V gene lookup returns CDR1 LNHDA and CDR2 SQIVND (reference sequence). The CDR3 has 14 residues. V gave up 5 bases and J gave up 7 bases, with 12 bases separating them. CDR3 region: CASSPRQENSPLHF. The CDR3 coding sequence is TGTGCCAGTAGTCCACGACAGGAGAATTCACCCCTCCACTTT.

The rearrangement joins TRBV11-3 to TRBJ2-5; D is possibly TRBD2 (5 bases). Germline V gene lookup returns CDR1 SGHNT and CDR2 YENEEA. Trimming removed 2 bases from V and 1 base from J, with 11 bases in between. This CDR3 contains 15 residues. CDR3 in DNA: TGTGCCAGCAGCTTACATCAAGAGGGCCAAGAGACCCAGTACTTC. This translates into CASSLHQEGQETQYF.

This clone was picked up one time. This chain joins TRBV7-9 and TRBJ2-7, with unresolved D. V lost 9 bases to trimming and J lost 0 bases, with 12 bases between them. CDR1 is SEHNR and CDR2 is FQNEAQ in the germline V gene (reference sequence). The CDR3 runs to 13 residues. The CDR3: CARERLSSYEQYF. Here the CDR3 DNA reads TGTGCCAGAGAACGACTGAGCTCCTACGAGCAGTACTTC.

The rearrangement uses TRBV5-1 and TRBJ2-3, with 7 nucleotides matching TRBD2. J was trimmed by 11 bases and V by 4 bases; bases with no gene match: 13. Germline loops: CDR1 SGHRS, CDR2 YFSETQ. This CDR3 has 14 amino acids. The CDR3 loop reads CASSLRSGKWGQYF. The CDR3 region has the DNA TGCGCCAGCAGCCTTCGCAGCGGGAAATGGGGGCAGTATTTT.

By share, this clone counts as medium-sized. V usage is TRBV11-2 and J usage is TRBJ2-7; perhaps TRBD1 as D (7 bases). The CDR3 has 16 amino acids. The germline V gene has CDR1 SGHAT and CDR2 FQNNGV. The ends were cut back, 5 bases at V and 0 bases at J, with 17 bases in the middle. In nucleotides, the CDR3 is TGTGCCAGCAGCCCAAGGGGGCGGGGTGGCTCCTACGAGCAGTACTTC. Residues: CASSPRGRGGSYEQYF.

The CDR3 here is CASSEAPDQPQHF. CDR3 coding DNA: TGTGCCAGCAGTGAAGCACCAGATCAGCCCCAGCATTTT. V gene TRBV6-1 combines with J gene TRBJ1-5, with no clear D. CDR3 length: 13 residues. Per the germline V gene, CDR1 is MNHNS and CDR2 is SASEGT. V gave up 0 bases and J gave up 5 bases, with 5 bases separating them.

Turning to this clone: This same CDR3 is encoded by further DNA sequences in the sample. The J gene is TRBJ2-3, the V gene TRBV7-2; D gene uncertain. The V gene's germline CDR1 is SGHTA and CDR2 FQGNSA. Trimming stripped 5 bases from V and 0 bases from J, with 3 bases between. CDR3 length equals 12 residues. The CDR3 region is CASSLSTDTQYF. CDR3 bases: TGTGCCAGCAGCCTTAGCACAGATACGCAGTATTTT.